One and the same sample provided the 3 T cell receptor beta chains below, sequenced in a study of patients and donors after allogeneic stem cell transplantation. TCRdb re-called the RT-PCR reads with MiXCR, one entry per CDR3 protein. The sample includes under 2,000 distinct CDR3 sequences, around a quarter of them seen just once. Material for sequencing was blood, either unsorted or a sorted T cell fraction (not recorded which). All receptors come from a human donor who was either an allogeneic HSCT recipient or a stem cell or donor lymphocyte infusion donor (not recorded which). It is not recorded whose cells these are; they may come from a transplant donor.

This clonotype is judged large. J is TRBJ2-3 and V is TRBV7-9; 10 bases map to TRBD1. Per the germline V gene, CDR1 is SEHNR and CDR2 is FQNEAQ (reference sequence). The length of the CDR3 is 17 residues. With 0 bases clipped from V and 4 bases from J, the junction kept 7 bases outside the gene matches. In DNA form, the CDR3 reads TGTGCCAGCAGCTTAGCGAGCGACAGGGGGCAGCCAGATACGCAGTATTTT. It yields the protein CASSLASDRGQPDTQYF.

J is TRBJ2-5 and V is TRBV7-3; D gene unclear. Germline assignment: CDR1 SGHTA and CDR2 FQGTGA. With 5 bases removed from V and 0 bases from J, the gap between germline ends came to 7 bases. The CDR3 spans 13 residues. The CDR3: CASSRTDQETQYF. The CDR3 DNA reads TGTGCCAGCAGCCGGACGGACCAAGAGACCCAGTACTTC. Complete variable domain (other parts from reference TRBV7-3 and TRBJ2-5): GAGVSQTPSNKVTEKGKYVELRCDPISGHTALYWYRQSLGQGPEFLIYFQGTGAADDSGLPNDRFFAVRPEGSVSTLKIQRTERGDSAVYLCASSRTDQETQYFGPGTRLLVL.

This clonotype is classed as medium-sized (0.01 to 0.1%). The V call is TRBV2, the J call TRBJ2-5; 7 nucleotides agree with TRBD1. The CDR3 has 14 amino acids. The V segment lost 5 bases and the J segment 1 base; nucleotides outside the gene matches: 4. Germline CDR1 is SNHLY and CDR2 is FYNNEI. CDR3 DNA sequence: TGTGCCAGCAGTCTTGGGACAGTCCAAGAGACCCAGTACTTC. This encodes CASSLGTVQETQYF.